Listed below are T cell receptor beta chains from one sample, sequenced in a study of OX40 agonist ivuxolimab in advanced cancers. Repertoires were generated with immunoSEQ multiplex PCR, while TCRdb's copy carries only in-frame clones and drops some. This sample has over 55,000 clones, with approximately 90% found just once. The starting material was CD4+ or CD8+ T cells sorted from blood, obtained in a trial of the OX40 agonist ivuxolimab. These receptors all stem from an adult with an advanced solid tumor such as melanoma, head and neck, liver or kidney cancer. Both conserved end residues are part of each CDR3. A D gene is named only where the DNA matches it firmly. Clone sizes are given selectively: once, few, many, or a class where the clone is expanded.

>.|TRBD1|TRBV6-5|TRBJ2-7
CASSRQGYTSYEQYF
TGTGCCAGCAGTAGACAGGGTTATACCTCCTACGAGCAGTACTTC
>.|.|TRBV18|TRBJ1-2
CASSQGRDYGYTF
TGTGCCAGCTCACAGGGACGGGACTATGGCTACACCTTC
>.|TRBD2|TRBV4-1|TRBJ2-7
CASSLLAGDSSYEQYF
TGCGCCAGCAGCCTCCTTGCGGGAGACAGCTCCTACGAGCAGTACTTC
>.|.|TRBV19|TRBJ2-7
CASREQLAPNEQYF
TGTGCCAGCAGGGAACAACTGGCCCCCAACGAGCAGTACTTC
>.|.|TRBV30|TRBJ1-1
CAWSVQPTEAFF
TGTGCCTGGAGTGTCCAGCCCACTGAAGCTTTCTTT
>.|.|TRBV4-1|TRBJ2-5
CASSQHAAETQYF
TGCGCCAGCAGCCAGCACGCAGCAGAGACCCAGTACTTC
>.|TRBD2|TRBV4-3|TRBJ2-1
CASSQGLAGGFHEQFF
TGCGCCAGCAGCCAGGGCCTAGCGGGGGGCTTCCATGAGCAGTTCTTC
>.|.|TRBV19|TRBJ2-6
CASRGGPFSGANVLTF
TGTGCCAGTCGAGGGGGACCATTCTCTGGGGCCAACGTCCTGACTTTC
>.|TRBD2|TRBV5-1|TRBJ2-5
CASSLAPGYIAGWRETQYF
TGCGCCAGCAGCTTGGCCCCGGGTTACATAGCGGGATGGAGGGAGACCCAGTACTTC
>.|.|TRBV11-3|TRBJ1-1
CASSLEWGGTEAFF
TGTGCCAGCAGCTTAGAATGGGGGGGGACTGAAGCTTTCTTT
>.|.|TRBV7-9|TRBJ2-3
CASSWETDTQYF
TGTGCCAGCAGCTGGGAAACAGATACGCAGTATTTT
>.|.|TRBV7-2|TRBJ1-3
CASRLRPGNTIYF
TGTGCCAGCCGTTTGAGGCCCGGAAACACCATATATTTT
>.|.|TRBV10-3|TRBJ2-7
CAISLGPEGEQYF
TGTGCCATCAGTTTGGGACCCGAGGGGGAGCAGTACTTC
>.|.|TRBV28|TRBJ1-1
CASSFNSRGLAFF
TGTGCCAGCAGTTTCAACTCCCGGGGGCTGGCTTTCTTT
>.|.|TRBV5-1|TRBJ2-1
CASSLDGVTYNEQFF
TGCGCCAGCAGCTTGGACGGGGTCACCTACAATGAGCAGTTCTTC
>.|.|TRBV6-1|TRBJ2-4
CASSMELAKNIQYF
TGTGCCAGCAGTATGGAGCTAGCCAAAAACATTCAGTACTTC
>.|.|TRBV6-6|TRBJ1-2
CASSYFGGYTF
TGTGCCAGCAGTTACTTCGGCGGCTACACCTTC
>.|TRBD2|TRBV7-2|TRBJ2-5
CASSLVAGVGETQYF
TGTGCCAGCAGCTTAGTAGCGGGAGTGGGGGAGACCCAGTACTTC
>.|.|TRBV19|TRBJ2-1
CASNLRGGSYNEQFF
TGTGCCAGTAATCTCAGGGGGGGCTCCTACAATGAGCAGTTCTTC
>.|.|TRBV5-1|TRBJ2-5
CASSLEGGETQYF
TGCGCCAGCAGCTTGGAAGGGGGGGAGACCCAGTACTTC
>.|.|TRBV28|TRBJ2-3
CASRFRGWTDTQYF
TGTGCCAGCAGATTCAGGGGTTGGACAGATACGCAGTATTTT
>.|TRBD1|TRBV2|TRBJ2-5
CASTRQGAGQETQYF
TGTGCCAGCACCCGACAGGGGGCGGGCCAAGAGACCCAGTACTTC
>.|TRBD1|TRBV7-2|TRBJ1-2
CASSLAGQGPGYTF
TGTGCCAGCAGCTTAGCGGGACAGGGGCCTGGCTACACCTTC
>.|TRBD1|TRBV5-1|TRBJ2-2
CASSSRGQGGELFF
TGCGCCAGCAGCTCCAGGGGGCAGGGCGGGGAGCTGTTTTTT
>.|TRBD1|TRBV25-1|TRBJ1-2
CASSNRETGGVYGYTF
TGTGCCAGCAGTAATAGGGAAACAGGGGGCGTCTATGGCTACACCTTC
>.|.|TRBV7-6|TRBJ2-1
CASSLVGGDEQFF
TGTGCCAGCAGCTTAGTTGGCGGGGATGAGCAGTTCTTC
>.|TRBD2|TRBV18|TRBJ2-5
CASSLTSLETQYF
TGTGCCAGCTCACTGACTAGCTTGGAGACCCAGTACTTC
>.|.|TRBV12-2|TRBJ2-3
CASGGRRSSTDTQYF
TGTGCAAGTGGTGGGAGGCGGAGTAGCACAGATACGCAGTATTTT
>.|.|TRBV4-3|TRBJ2-3
CASSQDYGGPDTQYF
TGCGCCAGCAGCCAAGATTACGGGGGACCAGATACGCAGTATTTT
>.|.|TRBV6-1|TRBJ2-3
CASSDHAFTDTQYF
TGTGCCAGCAGTGACCACGCGTTCACAGATACGCAGTATTTT
>.|TRBD1|TRBV19|TRBJ2-6
CASSRGTAPGSGANVLTF
TGTGCCAGTAGTAGAGGGACAGCCCCGGGCTCTGGGGCCAACGTCCTGACTTTC
>.|TRBD2|TRBV2|TRBJ2-5
CASSEVWEGETQYF
TGTGCCAGCAGTGAGGTCTGGGAGGGGGAGACCCAGTACTTC
>.|TRBD2|TRBV6-5|TRBJ2-3
CASSPGLETDTQYF
TGTGCCAGCAGTCCGGGACTAGAAACAGATACGCAGTATTTT
>once|.|TRBV5-8|TRBJ2-1
CASSLTQYNEQFF
TGTGCCAGCAGCCTGACACAGTACAATGAGCAGTTCTTC
>.|.|TRBV11-3|TRBJ1-6
CASSLGGVDNSPLHF
TGTGCCAGCAGCTTAGGCGGGGTTGATAATTCACCCCTCCACTTT
>.|TRBD1|TRBV7-2|TRBJ1-2
CASSQGGWDYGYTF
TGTGCCAGCAGCCAGGGGGGCTGGGACTATGGCTACACCTTC
>few|.|TRBV11-2|TRBJ2-7
CASSLGFSSYEQYF
TGTGCCAGCAGCTTAGGGTTCAGCTCCTACGAGCAGTACTTC
>.|.|TRBV11-3|TRBJ1-5
CASSPEGSGRASNQPQHF
TGTGCCAGCAGCCCTGAGGGATCAGGGAGGGCGAGCAATCAGCCCCAGCATTTT
>once|TRBD1|TRBV18|TRBJ2-1
CASSQDRAGNNEQFF
TGTGCCAGCTCACAGGACAGGGCGGGAAACAATGAGCAGTTCTTC
>.|.|TRBV2|TRBJ1-5
CASSEQGIGQPQHF
TGTGCCAGCAGTGAACAGGGGATAGGTCAGCCCCAGCATTTT
>.|.|TRBV5-1|TRBJ1-1
CASSMVPNTEAFF
TGCGCCAGCAGCATGGTCCCGAACACTGAAGCTTTCTTT
>.|.|TRBV29-1|TRBJ2-5
CSVERQQETQYF
TGCAGCGTTGAAAGACAGCAAGAGACCCAGTACTTC
>few|.|TRBV6-1|TRBJ1-2
CASSPQPNYGYTF
TGTGCCAGCAGTCCCCAACCAAACTATGGCTACACCTTC
>.|.|TRBV7-9|TRBJ2-3
CASSSLEGSTDTQYF
TGTGCCAGCAGCTCCTTAGAGGGTAGCACAGATACGCAGTATTTT
>few|TRBD2|TRBV27|TRBJ2-1
CASSSPSPGTSGSGSYNEQFF
TGTGCCAGCAGTAGCCCCTCCCCCGGGACTAGCGGGAGTGGGTCCTACAATGAGCAGTTCTTC